This T cell receptor (beta chain) was recorded in a study of blood T cell repertoires in COVID-19. CDR1 is KGHSH, CDR2 LQKENI, per germline. V was clipped by 4 bases and J by 4 bases, with 14 bases between them. The CDR3 has 14 amino acids. Per the original methods: Estimates of nucleated cell counts were drawn from the amplification of reference gene primers. Clones were read by immunoSEQ multiplex PCR, and TCRdb kept only the in-frame ones, dropping some. D and trimming were read from the DNA, whereas the V and J calls and clone size are those reported in that table. Of some 270,000 clones in the sample, about 89% were seen once.

The receptor was derived from a man aged 25-40 years with acute or convalescent COVID-19. Input material: peripheral blood. The chain recombines TRBV18 with TRBJ2-7; weak D call: TRBD1 (6 bases). CDR3: CASSLGQQYYEQYF. DNA of the CDR3: TGTGCCAGCTCACTCGGACAGCAATATTACGAGCAGTACTTC.